Listed here is a single T cell receptor (beta chain). This clone's antigen is unknown. No base quality values were provided; no much bigger clone lies one nucleotide off. The data were obtained in a study of blood T cell repertoires in COVID-19 (dated by TCRdb to 2018 to 2020). With respect to the entire study: Collaborator samples came from the United States, Italy and Spain and covered acute and convalescent phases of COVID-19. The prospective study material was composed of cDNA or gDNA derived from T cells, B-cell-depleted T cells, or PBMCs. Where available, HLA class I and class II types were taken from metadata supplied by the sample provider and were not determined by assay-based typing. A de-identified subject ID, COVID-19 status, age in years and sex were almost always included in the sample metadata. The repertoires were made available in a free public database intended to serve as a resource for research on the immune response to SARS-CoV-2. Subjects who had been exposed to COVID-19, were actively infected with it, or had recovered from it provided the deeply sampled blood TCRbeta repertoires that made up the dataset. The samples were drawn from the first 160 participants of the ongoing ImmuneRACE study and from roughly 1,300 subjects provided by 6 global collaborators. Findings and caveats that apply to the study as a whole: Clinical and demographic metadata were provided uncurated, with the amount varying by source and participant.

The CDR3 runs 17 amino acids, cysteine and phenylalanine included. Solely the CDR3 DNA is kept, with 51 bases framed from the first base. Clipping removes 3 bases from V and 4 bases from J, with 11 as the unmatched junction base count. CDR1 SGHNT and CDR2 YYREEE are derived from the germline V gene (reference sequence). Another Seattle source contributed samples from volunteer blood donors who had recovered from COVID-19. Collaborating institutions collected whole blood in K2EDTA tubes following their own protocols. For TCRbeta analysis, collaborators shipped samples in one of three forms: frozen whole blood, isolated PBMCs, or DNA extracted from either of those sample types. The immunoSEQ Assay, a bias-controlled multiplex PCR, was used to amplify TCRbeta CDR3 regions from genomic DNA. Under the source paper's analysis protocol: The number of nucleated cells in each sample was estimated by amplification of reference gene primers within the assay. Sequence reads were collapsed and filtered to measure the absolute abundance of every unique TCRbeta CDR3 rearrangement. For each sample, productive Simpson clonality was calculated by taking the square root of Simpson's diversity index across productive rearrangements. TCRdb limited this immuneACCESS table to in-frame rearrangements with V and J called. A share of clones is missing; checked studies link under half to unresolved V genes, and the rest is unexplained. V, J and clone size are those of that table, while D and trimming were read from the DNA. The sample includes 200,000 to 250,000 clones, with nearly 90% observed a single time. Of the sample, 10% to 15% is held by the ten largest clones.

This clonotype was sampled from a woman between 18 and 30 years old who had recovered from COVID-19. The V and J genes are TRBV5-4 and TRBJ2-1; TRBD1 agrees with 9 junctional bases. Sequencing was carried out using peripheral blood. The DNA is TGTGCCAGCAGCTCTGGACTACAGGGGGCGCGTTACAATGAGCAGTTCTTC. This sequence encodes CASSSGLQGARYNEQFF.